This TCR beta chain emerged from a study of shared clonotypes between healthy human individuals. Study results and limitations: Rarefaction demonstrated incomplete sorted-subset sequencing despite large depth.

The naive CD8 fraction comprised CD45RO-negative cells positively selected for CCR7 and excluded terminally differentiated effector memory CD45RA+ cells. Donors comprised healthy HIV-negative adults lacking recent acute infections or vaccinations. Sequenced by immunoSEQ multiplex PCR; TCRdb stores in-frame clones only, minus some. The sample lists around 2,000,000 clones, about 93% occurring once. Points on this clone: Its antigen is unidentified.

The germline gives CDR1 SGHDT, CDR2 YYEEEE. The CDR3 covers 15 residues. J gave up 1 base and V 5 bases, and 7 bases lay outside the gene matches. Sequencing used naive CD8+ T cells from PBMCs. This chain connects TRBV5-6 to TRBJ1-2, with 8 bases matching TRBD1. The sequence derives from a man between 18 and 29 years old in good health. Some clones in this sample may be carry-over from other donors' samples. The CDR3 DNA sequence: TGTGCCAGCAGGTACGACAGGGGCGGTAACTATGGCTACACCTTC. This codes for CASRYDRGGNYGYTF.